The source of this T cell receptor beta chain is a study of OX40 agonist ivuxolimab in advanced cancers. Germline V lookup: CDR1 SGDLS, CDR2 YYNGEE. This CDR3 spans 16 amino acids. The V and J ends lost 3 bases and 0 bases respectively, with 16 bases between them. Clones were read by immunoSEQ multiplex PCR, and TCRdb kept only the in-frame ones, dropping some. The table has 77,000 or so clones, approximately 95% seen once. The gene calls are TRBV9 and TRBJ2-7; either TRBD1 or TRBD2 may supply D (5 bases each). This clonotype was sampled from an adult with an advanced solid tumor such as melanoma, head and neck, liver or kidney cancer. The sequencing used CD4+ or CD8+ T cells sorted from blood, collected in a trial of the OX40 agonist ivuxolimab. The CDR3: CASSEGDSTLSYEQYF. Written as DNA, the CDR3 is TGTGCCAGCAGCGAGGGAGACAGTACCCTCTCCTACGAGCAGTACTTC.